This T cell receptor (beta chain) derives from a study of cytomegalovirus exposure and HLA in healthy donors. General study results and limits: The authors later found TCR association rates varying by HLA locus, with DRB1 most and HLA-C fewest.

A word on this clone: The antigen is not known.

Researchers ran the PCR with 60 Vbeta and 13 Jbeta primers. Using immunoSEQ multiplex PCR, the repertoire was profiled, and TCRdb retains in-frame clones only, with some absent. In the table there are about 110,000 clones, 81% of which are singletons. The CDR3 is 13 residues long. V lost 4 bases and J lost 7; bases outside the gene matches: 5. In germline, CDR1 is MDHEN, CDR2 SYDVKM. The genes are TRBV28 and TRBJ2-7, with 9 bases lining up with TRBD2. This sequence was found in a young man in good health and CMV-seronegative. Sample: PBMCs. Written as DNA, the CDR3 is TGTGCCAGCAGTTACGCGGGAGGGCGTGAGCAGTACTTC. Protein sequence: CASSYAGGREQYF.